The 8 T cell receptor beta chains reported below all come from one sample, sequenced in a study of CD8 T cells in ankylosing spondylitis. Study findings and constraints: One TCR beta motif, made up of under ten highly homologous variants, appeared characteristic of ankylosing spondylitis blood.

TCRdb passed the 5' RACE reads through MiXCR, listing each CDR3 protein once. Among 670,000 or so distinct CDR3 sequences listed, roughly 19% were seen once. No antigen has been identified for these receptors. The sample taken for sequencing was blood, either unsorted or a sorted T cell fraction (not recorded which). These receptors were collected from a male donor with ankylosing spondylitis.

This clonotype was seen ten or more times. This rearrangement joins TRBV5-1 to TRBJ2-1; 10 bases map to TRBD2. The CDR3 sequence is 17 residues long. J gave up 3 bases and V 0 bases, and 6 bases lay outside the gene matches. The germline V gene encodes CDR1 SGHRS and CDR2 YFSETQ. The DNA for the CDR3 is TGCGCCAGCAGCTTGGTAGGGTCTAGCGGGAGCTACAATGAGCAGTTCTTC. Translating gives CASSLVGSSGSYNEQFF.

This clonotype was counted a few times. CDR3 protein: CSVDLQGGYGYTF. CDR3 coding DNA: TGCAGCGTTGATCTACAGGGAGGTTATGGCTACACCTTC. This rearrangement joins TRBV29-1 to TRBJ1-2, with TRBD1 as a possible D gene (6 bases). V dropped 3 bases and J dropped 5 bases, with 13 bases sitting between them. This CDR3 region has 13 residues. The V gene's germline CDR1 is SQVTM and CDR2 ANQGSEA.

The genes are TRBV6-6 and TRBJ2-3, with 7 bases identical to TRBD1. Germline V gene data show CDR1 as MNHNY and CDR2 as SVGAGI (reference sequence). V shed 8 bases and J 3 bases; nucleotides not matched to a gene: 2. This CDR3 spans 12 amino acids. CDR3 DNA: TGTGCCAGCGGGACAGTTACAGATACGCAGTATTTT. This gives the protein CASGTVTDTQYF.

The rearrangement joins TRBV20-1 to TRBJ1-2; unclear D gene. Germline V gives CDR1 DFQATT, CDR2 SNEGSKA (reference sequence). This CDR3 has 16 amino acids. V was shortened by 0 bases and J by 5 bases, with 19 bases between the two germline ends. The CDR3, as DNA: TGCAGTGCTAGAGATCTCCGGGCTAGTGGAGATTATGGCTACACCTTC. It is translated as CSARDLRASGDYGYTF.

This chain uses TRBV20-1 with TRBJ2-1; 7 nucleotides align to TRBD1. With 5 bases clipped from V and 7 bases from J, the junction kept 5 bases outside the gene matches. The germline CDR1 and CDR2 sequences are DFQATT and SNEGSKA (reference sequence). The CDR3 is 12 residues long. The CDR3 spells CSAPDRKNEQFF. DNA for the CDR3: TGCAGTGCTCCGGACAGGAAGAATGAGCAGTTCTTC.

As regards this clonotype: Given a much more abundant clone one base away, this may be a read error. This chain uses TRBV7-8 with TRBJ2-7, with 9 bases that match TRBD2. V lost 1 base to trimming and J lost 2 bases; unmatched junction nucleotides: 6. Looked up from germline, CDR1 is SGHVS and CDR2 is FQNEAQ. The CDR3 runs 16 residues. The CDR3 protein is CASSLGASGTPYEQYF. CDR3 bases: TGTGCCAGCAGCTTAGGGGCTAGCGGGACCCCCTACGAGCAGTACTTC.

The chain is built from TRBV11-2 and TRBJ1-1; TRBD1 matches at 7 bases. This CDR3 is 15 amino acids long. J gave up 1 base and V 0 bases, and 2 bases lay outside the gene matches. From germline, CDR1 is SGHAT and CDR2 FQNNGV. In DNA, the CDR3 is TGTGCCAGCAGCTTAGACGGACAGGAGAACACTGAAGCTTTCTTT. Translating gives CASSLDGQENTEAFF.

This clonotype was counted only a few times. The chain uses TRBV7-2 and TRBJ2-7, with unresolved D. V lost 7 bases, J lost 3 bases, and 16 bases lay in between. The CDR3 contains 14 residues. Germline V gene data show CDR1 as SGHTA and CDR2 as FQGNSA. CDR3 DNA sequence: TGTGCCAGCACCCCTAGGGCCCCTGACTACGAGCAGTACTTC. This translates into CASTPRAPDYEQYF. The full variable domain, in which reference TRBV7-2 and TRBJ2-7 provide the parts outside the CDR3, is GAGVSQSPSNKVTEKGKDVELRCDPISGHTALYWYRQSLGQGLEFLIYFQGNSAPDKSGLPSDRFSAERTGGSVSTLTIQRTQQEDSAVYLCASTPRAPDYEQYFGPGTRLTVT.